The 4 T cell receptor beta chains listed next were all sequenced from one sample in a study of T cell repertoires in cytomegalovirus infection. From the reads, TCRdb called clonotypes with MiXCR, one entry per CDR3 protein. The table lists 490,000 or so distinct CDR3 sequences, around 10% of them singletons. The specimen sequenced was PBMCs. The receptors were gathered from a human donor in good health (CMV status not recorded). Some clones in this sample may be carry-over from other donors' samples.

V gene TRBV12-3 or TRBV12-4 combines with J gene TRBJ2-2; unclear D gene. This CDR3 is built from 11 residues. V lost 7 bases to trimming and J lost 6 bases, with 6 bases between them. Here the CDR3 reads CASTRAGELFF. CDR3 sequence (DNA): TGTGCCAGCACACGCGCCGGGGAGCTGTTTTTT.

The table lists this clonotype with many counts. This chain uses TRBV3-1 with TRBJ1-2; a possible D gene is TRBD1 (5 bases). The germline V gene encodes CDR1 LGHDT and CDR2 YNNKEL (reference sequence). V lost 0 bases and J lost 2, with 13 bases in between. This CDR3 comprises 16 residues. CDR3 sequence: CASSQDSGWGNYGYTF. In DNA form, the CDR3 reads TGTGCCAGCAGCCAAGACTCGGGGTGGGGGAACTATGGCTACACCTTC.

This clonotype was seen ten or more times. V gene TRBV20-1 combines with J gene TRBJ2-3; 8 bases agree with TRBD2. From germline, CDR1 is DFQATT and CDR2 SNEGSKA (reference sequence). J gave up 2 bases and V 0 bases, and 7 bases lay outside the gene matches. The CDR3 sequence is 16 residues long. CDR3 DNA: TGCAGTGCTAGAGATCCCCTAGCGGGCAACACAGATACGCAGTATTTT. Translating it yields CSARDPLAGNTDTQYF.

This clonotype was seen a few times. This sequence joins TRBV7-9 and TRBJ2-5, with TRBD1 matching over 10 bases. The CDR3 totals 15 residues. Per germline, CDR1 SEHNR and CDR2 FQNEAQ (reference sequence). V gave up 5 bases and J gave up 1 base; unmatched junction bases: 4. The DNA of the CDR3 is TGTGCCAGCAGCAAAGGGACAGGGGCCCAAGAGACCCAGTACTTC. It yields the protein CASSKGTGAQETQYF.